The 30 T cell receptor beta chains given below trace back to one sample, sequenced in a study of OX40 agonist ivuxolimab in advanced cancers. Only in-frame clones appear in the TCRdb table, and some are missing; sequencing was by immunoSEQ multiplex PCR. The sample has roughly 90,000 clones, about 90% seen once; the top ten hold 0.79%. Source: CD4+ or CD8+ T cells sorted from blood, taken in a trial of the OX40 agonist ivuxolimab. Receptor source: an adult with an advanced solid tumor such as melanoma, head and neck, liver or kidney cancer.

This sequence joins TRBV19 and TRBJ1-2; D not certain. This CDR3 has 13 residues. Germline V gives CDR1 LNHDA, CDR2 SQIVND (reference sequence). Trimming stripped 7 bases from V and 4 bases from J, with 13 bases between. CDR3 nucleotides: TGTGCCAGTACAGCCCAACCTCCCTATGGCTACACCTTC. Its translation is CASTAQPPYGYTF.

This clone showed up just once. This chain uses TRBV7-3 with TRBJ1-2; perhaps TRBD1 as D (5 bases). Trimming cost V 0 bases and J 6 bases, with 8 bases left between them. The germline V gene encodes CDR1 SGHTA and CDR2 FQGTGA. CDR3 length: 13 residues. CDR3 DNA: TGTGCCAGCAGCTTAACCGGGGGTGATGGCTACACCTTC. Translating gives CASSLTGGDGYTF.

The rearrangement links TRBV6-6 to TRBJ2-1; the match to TRBD2 covers 8 bases. The CDR3 extends over 13 amino acids. V lost 10 bases and J lost 6; bases outside the gene matches: 8. Germline values: CDR1 MNHNY, CDR2 SVGAGI (reference sequence). As DNA, the CDR3 is TGTGCCACCACGGGGGGGTCACGCAATGAGCAGTTCTTC. This sequence encodes CATTGGSRNEQFF.

V usage is TRBV18 and J usage is TRBJ1-2, with D possibly being TRBD1 (5 bases). CDR1 is KGHSH and CDR2 is LQKENI in the germline V gene. The CDR3 extends over 13 amino acids. V was trimmed by 2 bases and J by 6 bases, leaving 10 bases between them. The CDR3 DNA reads TGTGCCAGCTCACCATCGGGGGTTGATGGCTACACCTTC. Its translation is CASSPSGVDGYTF.

The V call is TRBV19, the J call TRBJ1-5; no definite D call. V shed 1 base and J shed 4 bases, with 5 bases lying between them. The CDR3 sequence is 13 residues long. Germline V gives CDR1 LNHDA, CDR2 SQIVND (reference sequence). The CDR3 here is CASSIAENQPQHF. DNA for the CDR3: TGTGCCAGTAGTATAGCCGAGAATCAGCCCCAGCATTTT.

The rearrangement joins TRBV4-3 to TRBJ2-2, with D perhaps TRBD1 (7 bases). CDR1 is LGHNA and CDR2 is YSLEER in the germline V gene. The CDR3 has 17 amino acids. Trimming left V 0 bases short and J 3 bases short, with 14 bases between. The CDR3 protein is CASSQDWQGEDTGELFF. The CDR3 nucleotides are TGCGCCAGCAGCCAAGATTGGCAGGGGGAGGACACCGGGGAGCTGTTTTTT.

In nucleotides, the CDR3 is TGTGCCTGGGACCGTGCTGGCGCTAGGGGCTATGGCTACACCTTC. It translates to CAWDRAGARGYGYTF. J is TRBJ1-2 and V is TRBV30; a possible D gene is TRBD1 (5 bases). V lost 5 bases to trimming and J lost 4 bases, with 20 bases between them. The CDR3 is 15 residues long. Germline lookup yields CDR1 GTSNPN and CDR2 SVGIG (reference sequence). The whole variable domain, filled in from reference TRBV30 and TRBJ1-2, reads SQTIHQWPATLVQPVGSPLSLECTVEGTSNPNLYWYRQAAGRGLQLLFYSVGIGQISSEVPQNLSASRPQDRQFILSSKKLLLSDSGFYLCAWDRAGARGYGYTFGSGTRLTVV.

The rearrangement uses TRBV7-2 and TRBJ1-2, with D maybe TRBD1 (5 bases). V lost 7 bases and J 10 bases, leaving 19 bases between the germline ends. This CDR3 contains 13 residues. Germline CDR1 and CDR2: SGHTA and FQGNSA. This CDR3 is CASKHRDAHIYTF. CDR3 nucleotides: TGTGCCAGCAAGCACCGGGACGCTCATATCTACACCTTC.

The chain is built from TRBV7-9 and TRBJ1-1; 9 bases are a match to TRBD1. CDR3 size: 14 residues. V trimming: 4 bases; J trimming: 8 bases; junction bases outside the gene matches: 8. Per the germline V gene, CDR1 is SEHNR and CDR2 is FQNEAQ (reference sequence). CDR3: CASSSPGQGPEAFF. In nucleotides, the CDR3 is TGTGCCAGCAGCTCACCGGGACAGGGTCCCGAAGCTTTCTTT.

J is TRBJ2-1 and V is TRBV6-5; TRBD1 is a possible D gene (5 bases). CDR3 size: 14 residues. V shed 0 bases and J shed 3 bases, with 6 bases lying between them. Germline CDR1 and CDR2: MNHEY and SVGAGI. CDR3 residues: CASSYSRDYNEQFF. The DNA for the CDR3 is TGTGCCAGCAGTTACTCCAGGGACTACAATGAGCAGTTCTTC.

This CDR3 is CASSSTGSEGYGYTF. Here the CDR3 DNA reads TGTGCCAGCAGTTCGACAGGAAGTGAGGGCTATGGCTACACCTTC. The chain is built from TRBV28 and TRBJ1-2; perhaps TRBD1 as D (6 bases). The germline CDR1 and CDR2 sequences are MDHEN and SYDVKM. This CDR3 region has 15 residues. Trimming cost V 4 bases and J 4 bases, with 16 bases left between them.

CDR3 DNA sequence: TGTGCCAGCTCCCCTAGCGGGGGGGCATCAAGCTACGAGCAGTACTTC. The encoded protein is CASSPSGGASSYEQYF. The V call is TRBV18, the J call TRBJ2-7, with 12 bases identical to TRBD2. CDR1 is KGHSH, CDR2 LQKENI, per germline. The CDR3 is made up of 16 amino acids. V lost 6 bases to trimming and J lost 3 bases; unmatched junction nucleotides: 9.

V is TRBV6-5 and J is TRBJ2-3; no clear D gene. Germline CDR1 is MNHEY and CDR2 is SVGAGI. CDR3 size: 14 residues. Trimming removed 11 bases at V and 0 bases at J, with 15 bases between. DNA of the CDR3: TGTGCCGTACCGAACGGAGCTAGCACAGATACGCAGTATTTT. This sequence encodes CAVPNGASTDTQYF.

As concerns this clone: Additional DNA sequences in this sample encode the identical CDR3. The chain combines TRBV9 with TRBJ1-3; no clear D. The V end was cut by 1 base, the J end by 4 bases, with 6 bases between. CDR1 is SGDLS and CDR2 is YYNGEE in the germline V gene. The CDR3 length is 13 residues. CDR3 nucleotides: TGTGCCAGCAGCGTAACGACAGGAAACACCATATATTTT. Translation gives CASSVTTGNTIYF.

V gene TRBV5-1 combines with J gene TRBJ1-2; 11 positions match TRBD1. With 5 bases clipped from V and 4 bases from J, the junction kept 7 bases outside the gene matches. The CDR3 is made up of 15 amino acids. Germline loops: CDR1 SGHRS, CDR2 YFSETQ. DNA for the CDR3: TGCGCCAGCAGACCCGGGACAGGGGGACTCTATGGCTACACCTTC. Translated, it gives CASRPGTGGLYGYTF.

The chain couples TRBV18 to TRBJ1-4, with D unclear. The CDR3 sequence is 15 residues long. V lost 0 bases, J lost 4 bases, and 9 bases lay in between. Germline values: CDR1 KGHSH, CDR2 LQKENI. The CDR3 protein is CASSPPADYNEKLFF. CDR3 sequence (DNA): TGTGCCAGCTCACCACCGGCTGACTATAATGAAAAACTGTTTTTT.

This clone has more than one count but fewer than ten. This sequence joins TRBV30 and TRBJ1-1; no firm D call. Germline V gene lookup returns CDR1 GTSNPN and CDR2 SVGIG (reference sequence). V dropped 3 bases and J dropped 11 bases, with 16 bases sitting between them. This CDR3 has 12 amino acids. This CDR3 reads CAWRPGEVVAFF. The DNA of the CDR3 is TGTGCCTGGAGACCCGGGGAGGTCGTGGCTTTCTTT. The whole variable domain, filled in from reference TRBV30 and TRBJ1-1, reads SQTIHQWPATLVQPVGSPLSLECTVEGTSNPNLYWYRQAAGRGLQLLFYSVGIGQISSEVPQNLSASRPQDRQFILSSKKLLLSDSGFYLCAWRPGEVVAFFGQGTRLTVV.

This chain links TRBV5-1 with TRBJ2-5, with a possible D match to TRBD2 (5 bases). This CDR3 has 13 residues. CDR1 is SGHRS and CDR2 is YFSETQ in the germline V gene. The ends were cut back, 0 bases at V and 3 bases at J, with 6 bases in the middle. This CDR3 reads CASSLVGEETQYF. The CDR3 region has the DNA TGCGCCAGCAGCTTGGTCGGGGAAGAGACCCAGTACTTC.

The count of this clone is one. The chain recombines TRBV5-4 with TRBJ1-2; D is perhaps TRBD1 (5 bases). The germline V gene encodes CDR1 SGHNT and CDR2 YYREEE (reference sequence). The V end was cut by 1 base, the J end by 7 bases, with 14 bases between. The CDR3 length is 14 residues. The CDR3, as DNA: TGTGCCAGCAGCTTGTTGCAGGGTAGAGCTGGCTACACCTTC. Its protein product is CASSLLQGRAGYTF.

Remarks on this clone: At the DNA level, this CDR3 is encoded by other sequences in the same sample as well. V is TRBV5-1 and J is TRBJ1-3, with D perhaps TRBD1 (5 bases). The germline V gene encodes CDR1 SGHRS and CDR2 YFSETQ. The V gene lost 2 bases and the J gene lost 0 bases, with 12 bases spanning the gap. The CDR3 consists of 16 residues. In DNA, the CDR3 is TGCGCCAGCAGCTTAGGAGGGGTGAGCTCTGGAAACACCATATATTTT. Translation gives CASSLGGVSSGNTIYF.

The V gene is TRBV25-1, the J gene TRBJ2-1, with D possibly being TRBD2 (7 bases). The CDR3 contains 13 residues. The germline CDR1 and CDR2 sequences are MGHDK and SYGVNS. V lost 7 bases and J 7 bases, leaving 14 bases between the germline ends. CDR3 bases: TGTGCCAGCAAACGGGGGGCGGGGAATGAGCAGTTCTTC. The encoded protein is CASKRGAGNEQFF.

The V call is TRBV14, the J call TRBJ2-3; D uncertain. V lost 4 bases and J lost 4, with 15 bases in between. In germline, CDR1 is SGHDN, CDR2 FVKESK. The CDR3 runs 15 residues. CDR3 residues: CASSRHPSAADTQYF. The CDR3 bases are TGTGCCAGCAGCCGCCACCCTTCAGCCGCAGATACGCAGTATTTT.

The V call is TRBV29-1, the J call TRBJ1-2, with D possibly matching TRBD1 (6 bases). V dropped 7 bases and J dropped 7 bases, with 13 bases sitting between them. The CDR3 covers 11 residues. From germline, CDR1 is SQVTM and CDR2 ANQGSEA. CDR3 protein: CSAERGLGYTF. The CDR3 bases are TGCAGCGCCGAACGGGGGCTTGGCTACACCTTC.

The chain links TRBV18 to TRBJ1-1; D is unresolved. This CDR3 has 14 amino acids. Trimming stripped 6 bases from V and 0 bases from J, with 11 bases between. The germline V gene has CDR1 KGHSH and CDR2 LQKENI. The CDR3 sequence is CASSPRYVNTEAFF. CDR3 bases: TGTGCCAGCTCCCCTCGTTATGTGAACACTGAAGCTTTCTTT.

The V gene is TRBV6-6, the J gene TRBJ1-1; possible D gene TRBD1, 5 bases. Trimming removed 7 bases from V and 1 base from J, with 10 bases in between. Germline loops: CDR1 MNHNY, CDR2 SVGAGI (reference sequence). This CDR3 is 13 amino acids long. In DNA form, the CDR3 reads TGTGCCAGCAAAACTCAGGGGAACACTGAAGCTTTCTTT. As protein: CASKTQGNTEAFF.

This chain connects TRBV2 to TRBJ1-5; no clear D. Germline assignment: CDR1 SNHLY and CDR2 FYNNEI. Trimming shortened V by 5 bases and J by 3 bases, and 11 bases separated the two germline ends. The CDR3 contains 14 residues. The CDR3 spells CASSTDGPNQPQHF. For the CDR3, the DNA is TGTGCCAGCAGTACGGACGGACCCAATCAGCCCCAGCATTTT.

This chain joins TRBV6-5 and TRBJ1-5, with D perhaps TRBD1 (6 bases). CDR3 length: 14 amino acids. V lost 4 bases and J 3 bases, leaving 10 bases between the germline ends. Germline V gives CDR1 MNHEY, CDR2 SVGAGI. Written as DNA, the CDR3 is TGTGCCAGCAGTTCGGACAGACACAATCAGCCCCAGCATTTT. This encodes CASSSDRHNQPQHF.

The chain recombines TRBV19 with TRBJ2-7; 7 nucleotides agree with TRBD2. CDR1 and CDR2 from the germline V gene are LNHDA and SQIVND (reference sequence). The CDR3 is 15 amino acids. The trim removed 2 bases at V and 5 bases at J, leaving 9 bases unmatched. The DNA for the CDR3 is TGTGCCAGTAGTATACAGCGGGGAAGGGTCGACGAGCAGTACTTC. Its protein product is CASSIQRGRVDEQYF.

This clone was observed once. The chain carries TRBV19 and TRBJ2-7; D is perhaps TRBD1 (5 bases). In germline, CDR1 is LNHDA, CDR2 SQIVND (reference sequence). V lost 1 base and J 6 bases, leaving 19 bases between the germline ends. This CDR3 comprises 16 residues. The CDR3 DNA reads as TGTGCCAGTAGTATAGCCGCCCAGGGTAGTTTAAGCGAGCAGTACTTC. Translating gives CASSIAAQGSLSEQYF.

The chain is built from TRBV18 and TRBJ1-2; TRBD1 might be the D (5 bases). There are 13 residues in the CDR3. Trimming removed 2 bases from V and 5 bases from J, with 9 bases in between. In germline, CDR1 is KGHSH, CDR2 LQKENI. CDR3 sequence reads: CASSPGTAYGYTF. DNA for the CDR3: TGTGCCAGCTCACCAGGGACGGCTTATGGCTACACCTTC.